This TCR beta chain was recorded in a study of CD8+ T cells in alopecia areata (dated by TCRdb to the late 2010s). About the investigation overall: The treated patients, all with moderate-to-severe alopecia areata, were enrolled in an open-label pilot trial of oral tofacitinib given at 5 to 10 mg twice daily. Patients received tofacitinib for 6 to 18 months and were then followed off drug for 6 months to check for delayed response and recurrence. In treated patients, disease severity was measured using the SALT score, which gives the percentage of scalp surface area affected. To study T cell clonal expansion in alopecia areata, the researchers applied high-throughput TCRbeta sequencing to both the C3H/HeJ mouse model and human patients. Scalp tissue and sorted CD4+ and CD8+ peripheral blood T cells from patchy and totalis/universalis alopecia areata patients and from healthy controls were covered by human TCRbeta sequencing. Biopsies were taken from tofacitinib-treated patients at baseline and again at 4 and 24 weeks into treatment, and several of those patients also had a later scalp biopsy. Clonality in the scalp was compared among normal scalp (n=4), patchy alopecia areata scalp (n=8), and alopecia totalis/universalis scalp (n=8). RNA was extracted with the PAXgene miRNA kit for fixed scalp, the miRNeasy kit for PBMCs, and the RNeasy kit for mouse skin. TCRbeta CDR3 regions were amplified by immunoSEQ multiplex PCR with 35 Vbeta forward and 13 Jbeta reverse primers.

Overall study results and their limits: Higher clonality and more expanded CD8+ clones were observed in lesional scalp than in normal scalp, particularly in alopecia totalis/universalis, a finding suggestive of antigenic drive. Tofacitinib significantly decreased scalp clonality and the number of expanded CD8+ clones among the top 100 scalp clones. Resident alphabeta T cells in normal human skin are also sequenced, complicating scalp TCR repertoire analysis, unlike mouse skin dominated by gammadelta T cells. The treated cohort was small, with a single nonresponder, so links between baseline CD8+ expansion and response need larger studies. Compared with mice, TCR sequences shared between patients were less clear, possibly partly because of HLA diversity across the patient population. Many expanded lesional clones persisted in scalp and blood during tofacitinib treatment, which may partly explain relapse after stopping treatment.

As regards this clone: Which antigen it targets is not known. No qualities accompany the bases; no much larger clone lies one base away.

The library was prepared using the immunoSEQ multiplex PCR assay. RNA was extracted from all samples and reverse transcribed into cDNA as template for TCR sequencing. First-strand cDNA was synthesized with SuperScript III using a 2:1 mix of oligo-dT and random hexamers. A synthetic immune receptor repertoire was used to gauge amplification bias, and whatever bias remained was removed computationally. As for how the authors treated the data: Raw reads were preprocessed for error removal, and CDR3 was defined according to IMGT conventions as running from the conserved cysteine to phenylalanine. To get clonality, Shannon entropy was normalized by log2 of the number of productive unique TCRs and the result was subtracted from 1. CD4 or CD8 identity of scalp clones was inferred by cross-referencing scalp TCRbeta sequences with sorted blood CD4 and CD8 repertoires. The table was pulled from immuneACCESS by TCRdb, which kept in-frame rearrangements only. Such tables lose some clones; where checked, under half of the loss comes from unresolved V genes, and the rest has no known cause. The V and J calls and clone size are taken from that table; D and trimming were inferred from the DNA. Recorded for this sample are fewer than 250,000 clones; roughly two fifths of them occurred a single time. Of the sample, around 0.48% falls within the top ten clones.

The treatment or condition tag for this specimen amounts to: oral pan-JAK inhibitor, 5-10 mg twice daily. From alopecia areata patients, peripheral blood was collected along with lesional scalp punch biopsies. PBMCs were isolated by density centrifugation and stained for CD3, CD4 and CD8, after which CD4+ and CD8+ T cells were sorted on a FACSAria. The sequencing used CD4+ T cells sorted from blood, collected at roughly week 30, from a patient treated with tofacitinib. This clonotype was sampled from a human donor with alopecia areata.

The encoded CDR3 is CASSDKGAAQLTALFF. The DNA sequence is TGTGCCAGCAGTGATAAGGGGGCAGCGCAACTGACCGCACTGTTTTTT. This sequence uses TRBV2 and TRBJ1-4; TRBD1 agrees with 7 junctional bases. The germline V gene gives CDR1 as SNHLY and CDR2 as FYNNEI. Including the terminal cysteine and phenylalanine, the CDR3 comprises 16 residues. Only the CDR3 portion is preserved as DNA: 48 bases, with reading frame beginning at the first base. For this chain, trimming is 3 bases at the V end and 13 bases at the J end, and the number of junction bases without a gene match is 17.